The present TCR beta chain was sequenced within a study of vaccination and CD4 T cells after COVID-19. Study background: Spike peptides, overlapping and drawn from SARS-CoV-2, HCoV-NL63, HCoV-OC43 and HCoV-229E, were used to stimulate cells.

The sample's treatment: approximately nine-day PBMC culture with coronavirus spike peptide pools or control peptides (ViraFEST assay). As to this clonotype: The antigen remains unidentified.

J was trimmed by 3 bases and V by 5 bases; bases with no gene match: 2. Germline CDR1 SGHVS, CDR2 FNYEAQ. The CDR3 extends over 14 amino acids. Sequenced with the Oncomine TCR Beta short-read assay was DNA taken from cultured CD4+ T cells. TCRdb reprocessed the PCR reads via MiXCR and lists one record per CDR3 protein. This table has around 15,000 distinct CDR3 sequences, about half appearing once. This chain connects TRBV7-6 to TRBJ1-4, with 8 bases lining up with TRBD1. The receptor was derived from a human donor who had recovered from COVID-19. Sequencing input: CD4+ T cells from blood, cultured in vitro. The DNA for the CDR3 is TGTGCCAGCAGCCGGGGACAGGCTAATGAAAAACTGTTTTTT. Encoded protein: CASSRGQANEKLFF.